Presented here are 8 T cell receptor beta chains from one specimen sequenced in a study of T cells in Graves' hyperthyroidism and ophthalmopathy (dated by TCRdb to about 2019). The receptor library was made with multiplex PCR. TCRdb names Illumina HiSeq 2000 as the instrument used. The TCR beta CDR3 regions were amplified from the RNA transcripts. The first round of RT-PCR for the TCR CDR3 was performed with the HTBI primer set and the Qiagen OneStep RT-PCR kit. The public sequencing data were trimmed at Q25 with fastp and processed into clonotypes with MiXCR by TCRdb, which kept only in-frame beta chains. Here each entry gathers all rows of one CDR3 protein and keeps the most common genes and DNA. In this sample the table shows approximately 600,000 distinct CDR3 sequences, around 20% of which occur a single time. The ten most abundant clones make up 30% to 40% of the sample. Source material: blood. These receptors came from a man aged 25-45 years with Graves' ophthalmopathy.

This clonotype was counted at least ten times. The chain carries TRBV7-9 and TRBJ1-5; D possibly corresponds to TRBD1 (6 bases). The CDR3 contains 13 residues. Looked up from germline, CDR1 is SEHNR and CDR2 is FQNEAQ (reference sequence). Trimming pared 5 bases from V and 5 bases from J, leaving 10 bases between. CDR3 amino acids: CASSKDSHQPQHF. The CDR3 DNA reads TGTGCCAGCAGCAAGGACAGCCATCAGCCCCAGCATTTT.

This clonotype has a handful of counts. The rearrangement uses TRBV29-1 and TRBJ1-1, with D uncertain. The CDR3 runs to 11 residues. Trimming removed 6 bases from V and 0 bases from J, with 5 bases in between. Germline-derived CDR1 and CDR2 are SQVTM and ANQGSEA. The CDR3 here is CSVGMNTEAFF. Written as DNA, the CDR3 is TGCAGCGTGGGGATGAACACTGAAGCTTTCTTT.

The chain employs TRBV5-8 and TRBJ2-2; TRBD1 is a possible D gene (6 bases). CDR1 is SGHTS and CDR2 is YDEGEE in the germline V gene. The CDR3 runs to 14 residues. V lost 9 bases, J lost 3 bases, and 15 bases lay in between. The DNA of the CDR3 is TGTGCCATTCCAGGGGATCAGTACACCGGGGAGCTGTTTTTT. Encoded protein: CAIPGDQYTGELFF.

The chain joins TRBV4-3 to TRBJ2-7; TRBD1 matches at 9 bases. Per germline, CDR1 LGHNA and CDR2 YSLEER. V trimming: 4 bases; J trimming: 2 bases; junction bases outside the gene matches: 9. This CDR3 region has 16 residues. The CDR3 here is CASSLTGTGIAYEQYF. The CDR3 region has the DNA TGCGCCAGCAGCCTCACCGGGACAGGGATTGCCTACGAGCAGTACTTC.

This clonotype was counted only a few times. V and J are TRBV7-9 and TRBJ2-7, with TRBD1 as a possible D gene (7 bases). The ends were cut back, 7 bases at V and 3 bases at J, with 16 bases in the middle. The CDR3 has 14 residues. CDR1 is SEHNR, CDR2 FQNEAQ, per germline (reference sequence). CDR3 residues: CASNWGDRFYEQYF. CDR3 nucleotide sequence: TGTGCCAGCAATTGGGGGGACAGATTCTACGAGCAGTACTTC.

This clonotype was observed at least ten times. The chain carries TRBV5-1 and TRBJ2-4, with D hard to call. CDR1 and CDR2 from the germline V gene are SGHRS and YFSETQ. The V and J ends lost 1 base and 2 bases respectively, with 7 bases between them. The CDR3 loop spans 14 amino acids. CDR3 nucleotides: TGCGCCAGCAGCTTGAGGGAATCCAAAAACATTCAGTACTTC. As protein: CASSLRESKNIQYF.

This chain links TRBV7-9 with TRBJ2-3; TRBD2 agrees at 7 bases. In germline, CDR1 is SEHNR, CDR2 FQNEAQ (reference sequence). V shed 5 bases and J 4 bases; nucleotides not matched to a gene: 9. The CDR3 length is 15 residues. The CDR3 here is CASSIGLDGADTQYF. The CDR3 bases are TGTGCCAGCAGCATCGGACTAGATGGGGCAGATACGCAGTATTTT. Together with reference TRBV7-9 and TRBJ2-3, the CDR3 gives the full variable domain: DTGVSQNPRHKITKRGQNVTFRCDPISEHNRLYWYRQTLGQGPEFLTYFQNEAQLEKSRLLSDRFSAERPKGSFSTLEIQRTEQGDSAMYLCASSIGLDGADTQYFGPGTRLTVL.

The gene calls are TRBV4-3 and TRBJ1-5, with D uncertain. Trimming left V 0 bases short and J 5 bases short, with 8 bases between. Germline V gives CDR1 LGHNA, CDR2 YSLEER. CDR3 length: 14 amino acids. The CDR3 DNA reads as TGCGCCAGCAGCCAAGATATGGGTTATCAGCCCCAGCATTTT. Translated: CASSQDMGYQPQHF.